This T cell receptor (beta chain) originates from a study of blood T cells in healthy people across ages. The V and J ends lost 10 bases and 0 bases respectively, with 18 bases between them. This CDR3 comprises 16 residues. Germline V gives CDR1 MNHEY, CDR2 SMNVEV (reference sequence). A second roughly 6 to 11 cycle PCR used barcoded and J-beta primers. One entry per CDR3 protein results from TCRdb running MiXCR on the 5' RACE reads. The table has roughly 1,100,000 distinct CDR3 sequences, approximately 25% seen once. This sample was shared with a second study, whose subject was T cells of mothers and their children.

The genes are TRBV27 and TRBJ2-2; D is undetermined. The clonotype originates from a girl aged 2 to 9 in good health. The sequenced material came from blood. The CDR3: CATKSPLNSNTGELFF. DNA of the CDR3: TGTGCCACCAAGAGTCCCCTAAACTCGAACACCGGGGAGCTGTTTTTT.